Listed here is a single T cell receptor (beta chain). Its antigen remains unidentified. This entry comes from a study of T cells in localized non-small cell lung cancer. The study's findings and limits: Longer overall survival associated with higher blood T cell density; shorter survival with higher adjacent-lung clonality. Appearance in adjacent lung was seen for a median approximately 59 of the top 100 tumor clones.

Measured with immunoSEQ multiplex PCR; TCRdb has only the in-frame clones, and not every one. The sample shows approximately 41,000 clones, more than 80% of them seen only once. The trim removed 6 bases at V and 3 bases at J, leaving 9 bases unmatched. CDR3 length: 16 amino acids. Germline V gene lookup returns CDR1 SGHTA and CDR2 FQGNSA. The chain combines TRBV7-2 with TRBJ2-1; 9 bases are shared with TRBD1. The receptor's source is a male donor at least 60 years old with stage II lung adenocarcinoma. The sample in question was peripheral blood mononuclear cells, obtained before any cancer treatment. As DNA, the CDR3 is TGTGCCAGCAGACCGCTACAGGGGGCCAACTACAATGAGCAGTTCTTC. This sequence encodes CASRPLQGANYNEQFF.